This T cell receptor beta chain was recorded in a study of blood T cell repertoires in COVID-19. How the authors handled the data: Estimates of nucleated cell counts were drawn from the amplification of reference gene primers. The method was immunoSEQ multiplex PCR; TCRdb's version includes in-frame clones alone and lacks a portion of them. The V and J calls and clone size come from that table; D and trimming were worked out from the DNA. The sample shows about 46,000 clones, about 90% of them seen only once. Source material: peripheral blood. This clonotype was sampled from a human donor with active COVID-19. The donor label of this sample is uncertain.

CDR3 amino acids: CASSEGTYRYGYTF. DNA for the CDR3: TGTGCCAGCAGTGAGGGCACCTACCGGTATGGCTACACCTTC. J is TRBJ1-2 and V is TRBV6-1; D uncertain. Germline V gene sequence: CDR1 MNHNS, CDR2 SASEGT. V was clipped by 3 bases and J by 5 bases, with 13 bases between them. The CDR3 is 14 residues long.